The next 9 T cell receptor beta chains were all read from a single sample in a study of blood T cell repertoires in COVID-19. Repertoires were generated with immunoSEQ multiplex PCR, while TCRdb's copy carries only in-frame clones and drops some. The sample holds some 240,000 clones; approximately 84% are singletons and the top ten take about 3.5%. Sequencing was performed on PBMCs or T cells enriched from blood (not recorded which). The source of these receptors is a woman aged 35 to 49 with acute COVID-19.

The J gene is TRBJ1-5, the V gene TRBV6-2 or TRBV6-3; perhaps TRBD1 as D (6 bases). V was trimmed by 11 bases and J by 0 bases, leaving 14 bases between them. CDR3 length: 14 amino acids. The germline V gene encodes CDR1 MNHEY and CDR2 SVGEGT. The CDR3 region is CAGSRGGSNQPQHF. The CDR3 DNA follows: TGTGCCGGAAGCCGAGGGGGTAGCAATCAGCCCCAGCATTTT.

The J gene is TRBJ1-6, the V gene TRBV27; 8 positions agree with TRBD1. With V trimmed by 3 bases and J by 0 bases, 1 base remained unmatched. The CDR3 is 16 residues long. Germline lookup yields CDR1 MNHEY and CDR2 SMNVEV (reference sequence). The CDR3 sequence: CASSFDRGSYNSPLHF. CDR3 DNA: TGTGCCAGCAGTTTCGACAGGGGCTCCTATAATTCACCCCTCCACTTT.

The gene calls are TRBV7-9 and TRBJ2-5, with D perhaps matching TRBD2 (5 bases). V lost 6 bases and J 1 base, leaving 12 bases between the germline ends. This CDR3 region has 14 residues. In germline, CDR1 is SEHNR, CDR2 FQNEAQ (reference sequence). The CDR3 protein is CASSLSGIQETQYF. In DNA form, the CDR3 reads TGTGCCAGCAGTCTCTCGGGGATCCAAGAGACCCAGTACTTC.

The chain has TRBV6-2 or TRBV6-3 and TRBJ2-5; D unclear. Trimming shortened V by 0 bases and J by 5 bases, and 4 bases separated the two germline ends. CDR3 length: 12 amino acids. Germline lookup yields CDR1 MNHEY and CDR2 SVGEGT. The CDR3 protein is CASSYSSETQYF. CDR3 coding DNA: TGTGCCAGCAGTTACTCGTCGGAGACCCAGTACTTC.

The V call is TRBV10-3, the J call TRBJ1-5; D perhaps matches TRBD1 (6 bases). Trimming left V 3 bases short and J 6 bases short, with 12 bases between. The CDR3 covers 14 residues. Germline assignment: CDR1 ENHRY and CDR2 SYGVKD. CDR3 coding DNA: TGTGCCATCAGTGACAGGGGAGCGGTTCAGCCCCAGCATTTT. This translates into CAISDRGAVQPQHF.

CDR3 protein: CASSQFGNRREVTYEQYF. DNA of the CDR3: TGTGCCAGCAGCCAATTTGGTAATAGGAGGGAGGTCACCTACGAGCAGTACTTC. The V call is TRBV4-2, the J call TRBJ2-7; TRBD2 might be the D (6 bases). With 2 bases removed from V and 2 bases from J, the gap between germline ends came to 22 bases. CDR1 is LGHNA, CDR2 YNFKEQ, per germline. CDR3 length: 18 amino acids.

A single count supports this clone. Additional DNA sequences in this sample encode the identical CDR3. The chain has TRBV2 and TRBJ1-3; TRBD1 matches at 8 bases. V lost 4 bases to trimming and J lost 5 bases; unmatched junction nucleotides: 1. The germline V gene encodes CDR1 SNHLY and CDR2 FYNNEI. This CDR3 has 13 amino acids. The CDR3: CASSGTGRNTIYF. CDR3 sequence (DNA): TGTGCCAGCAGTGGGACAGGGAGAAACACCATATATTTT.

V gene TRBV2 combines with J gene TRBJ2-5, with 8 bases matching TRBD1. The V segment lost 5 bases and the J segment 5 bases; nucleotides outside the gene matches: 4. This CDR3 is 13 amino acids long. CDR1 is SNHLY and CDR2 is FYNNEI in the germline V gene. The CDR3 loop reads CASSSGQEETQYF. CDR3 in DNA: TGTGCCAGCAGTTCGGGACAGGAGGAGACCCAGTACTTC.

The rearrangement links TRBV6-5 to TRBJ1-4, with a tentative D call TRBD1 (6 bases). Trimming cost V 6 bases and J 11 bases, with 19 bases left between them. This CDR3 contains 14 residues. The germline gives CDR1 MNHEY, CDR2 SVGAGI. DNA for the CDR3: TGTGCCAGCAGAATAGGGGGAACGTCGGGGAAACTGTTTTTT. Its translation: CASRIGGTSGKLFF.